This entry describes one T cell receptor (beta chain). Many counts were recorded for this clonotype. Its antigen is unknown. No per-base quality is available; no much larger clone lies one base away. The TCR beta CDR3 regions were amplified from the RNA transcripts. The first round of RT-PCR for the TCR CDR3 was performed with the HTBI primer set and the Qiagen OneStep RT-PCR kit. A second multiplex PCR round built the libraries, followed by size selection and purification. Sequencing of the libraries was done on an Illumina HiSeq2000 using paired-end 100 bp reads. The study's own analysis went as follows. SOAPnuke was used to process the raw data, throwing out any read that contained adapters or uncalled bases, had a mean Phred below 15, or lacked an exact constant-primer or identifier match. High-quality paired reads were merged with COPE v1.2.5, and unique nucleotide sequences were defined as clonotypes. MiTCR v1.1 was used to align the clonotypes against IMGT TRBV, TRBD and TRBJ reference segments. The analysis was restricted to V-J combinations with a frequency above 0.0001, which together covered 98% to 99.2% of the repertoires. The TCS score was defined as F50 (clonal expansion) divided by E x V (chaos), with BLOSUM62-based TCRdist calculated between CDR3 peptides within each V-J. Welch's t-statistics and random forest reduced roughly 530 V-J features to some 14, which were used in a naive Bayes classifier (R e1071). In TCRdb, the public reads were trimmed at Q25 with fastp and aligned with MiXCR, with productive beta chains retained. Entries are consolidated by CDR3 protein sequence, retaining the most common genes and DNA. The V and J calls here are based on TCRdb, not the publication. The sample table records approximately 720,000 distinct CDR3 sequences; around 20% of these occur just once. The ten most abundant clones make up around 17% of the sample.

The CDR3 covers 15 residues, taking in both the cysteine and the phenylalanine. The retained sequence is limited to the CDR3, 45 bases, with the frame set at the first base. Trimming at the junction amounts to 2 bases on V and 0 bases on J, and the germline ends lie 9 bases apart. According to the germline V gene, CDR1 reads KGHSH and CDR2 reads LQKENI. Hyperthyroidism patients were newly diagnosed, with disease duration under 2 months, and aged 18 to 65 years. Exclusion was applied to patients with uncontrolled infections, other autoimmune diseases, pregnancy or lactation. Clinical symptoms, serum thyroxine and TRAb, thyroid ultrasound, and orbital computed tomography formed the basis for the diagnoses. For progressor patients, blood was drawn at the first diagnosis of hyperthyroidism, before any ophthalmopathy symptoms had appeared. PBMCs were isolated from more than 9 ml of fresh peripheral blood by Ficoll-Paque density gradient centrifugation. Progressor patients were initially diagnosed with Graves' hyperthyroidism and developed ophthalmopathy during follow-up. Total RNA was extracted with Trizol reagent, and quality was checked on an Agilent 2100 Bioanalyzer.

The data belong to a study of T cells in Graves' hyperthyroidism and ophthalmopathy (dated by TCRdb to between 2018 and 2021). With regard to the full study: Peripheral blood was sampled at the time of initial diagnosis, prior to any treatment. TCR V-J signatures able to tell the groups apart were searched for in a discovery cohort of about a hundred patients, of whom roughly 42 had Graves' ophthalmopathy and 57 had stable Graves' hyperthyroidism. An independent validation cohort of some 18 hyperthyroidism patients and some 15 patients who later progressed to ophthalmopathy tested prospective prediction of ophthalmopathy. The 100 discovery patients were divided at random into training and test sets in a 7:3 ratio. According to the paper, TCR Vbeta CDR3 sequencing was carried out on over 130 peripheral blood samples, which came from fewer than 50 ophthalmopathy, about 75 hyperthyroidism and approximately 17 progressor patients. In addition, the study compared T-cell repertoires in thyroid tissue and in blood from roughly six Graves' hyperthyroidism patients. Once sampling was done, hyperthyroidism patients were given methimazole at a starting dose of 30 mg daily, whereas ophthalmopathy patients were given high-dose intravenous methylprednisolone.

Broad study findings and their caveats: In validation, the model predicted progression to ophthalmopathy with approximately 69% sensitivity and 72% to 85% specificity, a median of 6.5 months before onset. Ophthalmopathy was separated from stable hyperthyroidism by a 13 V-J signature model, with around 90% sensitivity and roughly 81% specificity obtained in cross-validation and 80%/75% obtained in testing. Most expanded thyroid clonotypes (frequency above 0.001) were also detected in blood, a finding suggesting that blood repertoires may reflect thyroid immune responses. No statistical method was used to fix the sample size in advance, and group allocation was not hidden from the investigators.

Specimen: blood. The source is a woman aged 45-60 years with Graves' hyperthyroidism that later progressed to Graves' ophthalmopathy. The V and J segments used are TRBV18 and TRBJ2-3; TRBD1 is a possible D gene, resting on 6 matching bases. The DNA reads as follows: TGTGCCAGCTCACCATCAGGGGCAAGCACAGATACGCAGTATTTT. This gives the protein CASSPSGASTDTQYF.